This entry concerns a single T cell receptor (beta chain). These data are taken from a study of blood T cell repertoires in COVID-19. Study as a whole: T cells, B-cell-depleted T cells, or PBMCs supplied cDNA or gDNA.

Source study methods: Amplification of reference gene primers was used by the study to estimate nucleated cell counts. Here immunoSEQ multiplex PCR was the method, and the copy in TCRdb shows in-frame clones only, minus some. V and J calls plus clone size are reproduced from that table; the DNA served to infer D and trimming. The table shows tens of thousands of clones, with about four fifths occurring only once. The CDR3 extends over 17 amino acids. Per germline, CDR1 SGHRS and CDR2 YFSETQ. V lost 4 bases, J lost 5 bases, and 8 bases stayed unmatched. The sequence derives from a woman of 80 years or more with active or convalescent COVID-19. V and J are TRBV5-1 and TRBJ1-6, with 11 bases matching TRBD1. The sequencing input was peripheral blood. The CDR3 protein is CASSPERTGGNNSPLHF. CDR3 bases: TGCGCCAGCAGCCCGGAGAGGACAGGGGGCAATAATTCACCCCTCCACTTT.